A selection of T cell receptor beta chains follows, all from one sample in a study of tumor T cells in aggressive B-cell lymphoma. Sequencing used immunoSEQ multiplex PCR; TCRdb keeps in-frame clones, though not all of them. The sample records 5,700 or so clones, 60% to 75% being singletons. The sequenced sample consisted of tumor tissue. The receptors derive from an adult with diffuse large B cell lymphoma. CDR3s include the opening cysteine and the closing phenylalanine or tryptophan. The D gene is left open where the match is weak. A clone size is listed for some rows: how often the clone was seen (once, few, many), or a class if it is expanded.

v_call,clone_size,d_call,j_call,cdr3_nt,cdr3_aa
TRBV7-6,-,-,TRBJ2-3,TGTGCCAGCAGCTTGCTTGTCGGTACAGATACACAGTATTTT,CASSLLVGTDTQYF
TRBV4-3,few,TRBD2,TRBJ2-3,TGCGCCAGCAGCCAGGAAGCGGGAGCAGATACGCAGTATTTT,CASSQEAGADTQYF
TRBV11-3,-,TRBD1,TRBJ2-1,TGTGCCAGCAGCTCAGGGGACAGCAACTCCTACAATGAGCAGTTCTTC,CASSSGDSNSYNEQFF
TRBV5-1,-,-,TRBJ1-1,TGCGCCAGCAGCTTTTCGCAGGGCATGCGGGGGACTGAAGCTTTCTTT,CASSFSQGMRGTEAFF
TRBV7-9,-,-,TRBJ2-1,TGTGCCAGCAGCTCCCTAGACAGGCTGGAGTCGGCGGCCTACAATGAGCAGTTCTTC,CASSSLDRLESAAYNEQFF
TRBV11-3,-,-,TRBJ1-1,TGTGCCAGCAGTTTCACAGGGAAGACTGAAGCTTTCTTT,CASSFTGKTEAFF
TRBV5-6,large,TRBD2,TRBJ2-3,TGTGCCAGCAGCCTCGGGGGGGGGCCAGATACGCAGTATTTT,CASSLGGGPDTQYF
TRBV7-8,-,TRBD1,TRBJ1-1,TGTGCCAGCAGCTCCGGGACAGGGAGGGGCGACACTGAAGCTTTCTTT,CASSSGTGRGDTEAFF
TRBV2,-,TRBD1,TRBJ2-7,TGTGCCAGCAGTGGGGACAGTTACGAGCAGTACTTC,CASSGDSYEQYF
TRBV7-6,-,-,TRBJ2-5,TGTGCCAGCAGCTTAGATCCCCTAGGAGGGGAGACCCAGTACTTC,CASSLDPLGGETQYF
TRBV19,few,-,TRBJ2-1,TGTGCCAGTAGTGAACGAGGGCCAGAGCAGTTCTTC,CASSERGPEQFF
TRBV27,-,-,TRBJ2-3,TGTGCCAGCAGTTTCCAACAGGGTCAAAGCACAGATACGCAGTATTTT,CASSFQQGQSTDTQYF
TRBV5-1,-,TRBD2,TRBJ2-2,TGCGCCAGCAGCTGGACTAGCGGGAGGGAGAACACCGGGGAGCTGTTTTTT,CASSWTSGRENTGELFF
TRBV16,-,-,TRBJ2-5,TGTGCCAGCAGCCCCCGGACTACCGGGAAGACCCAGTACTTC,CASSPRTTGKTQYF
TRBV5-1,-,TRBD2,TRBJ2-3,TGCGCCAGCAGCCAAGCCGGGACTAGCGGCCCCATGCAGTATTTT,CASSQAGTSGPMQYF
TRBV5-4,-,-,TRBJ2-5,TGTGCCAGCAGCTGGGGACACTTGGGAGAGACCCAGTACTTC,CASSWGHLGETQYF